This T cell receptor (beta chain) was captured in a study of shared clonotypes between healthy human individuals. At the level of the study: Each donor had three CD4 naive, three CD4 memory, two CD8 naive and one CD8 memory plate.

Deep-level settings were used for running the assay. DNA at about 190 ng, approximately 30,000 T cell genomes, went into sorted-subset replicate PCRs. Some clones are missing from TCRdb's copy, which holds only in-frame ones; the method was immunoSEQ multiplex PCR. This table has millions of clones, roughly 93% appearing once. This sequence was found in a man between 18 and 35 years old in good health. Some clones in this sample may be carry-over from other donors' samples. Sample: naive CD4+ T cells from PBMCs. As to subset: CD45RA+ positively selected.

The CDR3 bases are TGTGCCAGCAGCCGGGGGTGGATCGAGCAGTTCTTC. The encoded protein is CASSRGWIEQFF. The gene calls are TRBV5-4 and TRBJ2-1, with D tentatively TRBD2 (6 bases). Trimming took off 4 bases at V and 10 bases at J, with 12 bases between the two ends. The CDR3 has 12 residues. Germline-derived CDR1 and CDR2 are SGHNT and YYREEE (reference sequence).